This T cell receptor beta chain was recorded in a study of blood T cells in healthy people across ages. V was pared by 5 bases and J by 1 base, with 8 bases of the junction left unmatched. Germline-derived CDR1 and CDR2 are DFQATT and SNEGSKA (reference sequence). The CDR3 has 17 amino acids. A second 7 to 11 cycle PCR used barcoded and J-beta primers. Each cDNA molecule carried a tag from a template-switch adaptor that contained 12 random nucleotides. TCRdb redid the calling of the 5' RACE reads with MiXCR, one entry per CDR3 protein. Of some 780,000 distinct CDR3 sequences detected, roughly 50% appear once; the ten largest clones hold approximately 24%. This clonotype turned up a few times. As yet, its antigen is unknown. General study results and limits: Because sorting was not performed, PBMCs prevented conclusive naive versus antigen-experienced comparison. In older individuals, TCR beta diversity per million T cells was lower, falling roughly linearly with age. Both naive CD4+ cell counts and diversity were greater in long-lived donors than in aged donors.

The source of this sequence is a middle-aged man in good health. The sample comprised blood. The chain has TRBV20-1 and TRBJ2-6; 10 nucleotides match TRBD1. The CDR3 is CSAPRQGAPSGANVLTF. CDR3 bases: TGCAGTGCTCCAAGACAGGGGGCGCCGTCTGGGGCCAACGTCCTGACTTTC.